These 27 T cell receptor beta chains share one sample of origin, sequenced in a study of beta chain features in type 1 diabetes. Sequencing targeted expressed TCRB transcripts, as all isolated RNA had been reverse transcribed. Sequencing used immunoSEQ multiplex PCR; TCRdb keeps in-frame clones, though not all of them. The sample holds a few hundred thousand clones, 11% to 15% seen once. Sequenced material: central memory CD4+ T cells from blood. Receptor source: a young man in good health.

This clone was recorded many times. The chain has TRBV7-8 and TRBJ2-5; 10 positions match TRBD2. Trimming took 4 bases from V and 2 from J; bases not matched to a gene: 16. The CDR3 sequence is 19 residues long. Germline V gene sequence: CDR1 SGHVS, CDR2 FQNEAQ. This CDR3 reads CASSSRSRSGRARQETQYF. The CDR3 nucleotides read TGTGCCAGCAGCTCGCGGAGCCGAAGCGGGAGGGCAAGACAAGAGACCCAGTACTTC.

This clone has only a few counts. The chain employs TRBV7-2 and TRBJ2-7; D not resolved. The germline CDR1 and CDR2 sequences are SGHTA and FQGNSA. Trimming removed 1 base from V and 6 bases from J, with 10 bases in between. The CDR3 is made up of 13 amino acids. The CDR3 bases are TGTGCCAGCAGCTTAGGTACCCACACCGAGCAGTACTTC. Translating gives CASSLGTHTEQYF.

The CDR3 reads CASSLSRSAEAFF. The DNA of the CDR3 is TGTGCCAGCAGCTTAAGCAGATCTGCTGAAGCTTTCTTT. V gene TRBV7-8 combines with J gene TRBJ1-1; no firm D call. The V and J ends lost 2 bases and 6 bases respectively, with 10 bases between them. The CDR3 has 13 amino acids. From germline, CDR1 is SGHVS and CDR2 FQNEAQ.

V gene TRBV5-1 combines with J gene TRBJ2-6; 7 bases are a match to TRBD1. CDR1 is SGHRS, CDR2 YFSETQ, per germline. The V segment lost 5 bases and the J segment 0 bases; nucleotides outside the gene matches: 8. The CDR3 covers 17 residues. The CDR3 is CASREYRDSSGANVLTF. CDR3 nucleotides: TGCGCCAGCAGGGAGTACAGGGACAGCTCTGGGGCCAACGTCCTGACTTTC.

This clone was seen only a few times. The J gene is TRBJ1-6, the V gene TRBV10-2, with 7 positions matching TRBD1. This CDR3 comprises 14 residues. Unmatched junction bases numbered 9, after V lost 8 bases and J lost 8 bases. Germline CDR1 reads WSHSY; CDR2 reads SAAADI. The CDR3 nucleotides are TGCGCCAGCGGATCGACAGGGCAGGATTCACCCCTCCACTTT. Protein sequence: CASGSTGQDSPLHF.

This clone has at least ten counts. The CDR3 coding sequence is TGTGCCAGTGGACGCTACGAGCAGTACGTC. This encodes CASGRYEQYV. This rearrangement joins TRBV28 to TRBJ2-7; D is unresolved. V dropped 9 bases and J dropped 3 bases, with 6 bases sitting between them. This CDR3 region has 10 residues. CDR1 and CDR2 (germline): MDHEN, SYDVKM.

This rearrangement joins TRBV5-6 to TRBJ1-1, with D perhaps TRBD1 (5 bases). The V end lost 2 bases, the J end lost 5 bases, and 16 bases lay between the germline ends. Germline lookup yields CDR1 SGHDT and CDR2 YYEEEE. The CDR3 is 15 residues long. In DNA, the CDR3 is TGTGCCAGCAGCTTTAGCCGGTTCCGGGGGACTGAAGCTTTCTTT. Translation gives CASSFSRFRGTEAFF.

This clone was detected only a few times. V and J are TRBV7-9 and TRBJ2-1; D is ambiguous. Trimming took 10 bases from V and 8 from J, leaving 12 bases between them. From germline, CDR1 is SEHNR and CDR2 FQNEAQ (reference sequence). The CDR3 has 11 amino acids. The CDR3 DNA reads TGTGCCACTTCTGGGGAATATGAGCAGTTCTTC. It codes for CATSGEYEQFF.

The V and J genes are TRBV25-1 and TRBJ2-7; D is unresolved. Per germline, CDR1 MGHDK and CDR2 SYGVNS. This CDR3 region has 11 residues. The ends were cut back, 4 bases at V and 1 base at J, with 2 bases in the middle. The CDR3 DNA reads TGTGCCAGCAGTGTTTCCTACGAGCAGTACTTC. Its translation is CASSVSYEQYF.

V is TRBV7-2 and J is TRBJ2-1; D uncertain. CDR3 size: 14 residues. Germline V gene data show CDR1 as SGHTA and CDR2 as FQGNSA. Trimming cost V 5 bases and J 10 bases, with 18 bases left between them. The CDR3 sequence: CASSPTSAKAEQFF. As DNA, the CDR3 is TGTGCCAGCAGCCCGACCTCCGCCAAGGCGGAGCAGTTCTTC.

J is TRBJ2-5 and V is TRBV28; 7 bases map to TRBD2. V lost 6 bases and J lost 5; bases outside the gene matches: 12. Germline V lookup: CDR1 MDHEN, CDR2 SYDVKM. The CDR3 runs 15 residues. The CDR3 protein is CASSQGGAKSETQYF. DNA for the CDR3: TGTGCCAGCAGCCAGGGAGGGGCCAAAAGCGAGACCCAGTACTTC.

This sequence joins TRBV4-1 and TRBJ2-7; the match to TRBD1 covers 8 bases. Germline trimming cut 1 base from V and 5 bases from J; bases unmatched to any gene: 10. There are 16 residues in the CDR3. The germline CDR1 and CDR2 sequences are MGHRA and YSYEKL. The CDR3 sequence: CASSQAGTGFGDEQYF. The CDR3 coding sequence is TGCGCCAGCAGCCAAGCCGGGACAGGCTTCGGGGACGAGCAGTACTTC.

A few counts support this clone. The CDR3 DNA reads as TGTGCCAGTAGTTCCGACCGAAGGAACACTGAAGCTTTCTTT. It translates to CASSSDRRNTEAFF. The V call is TRBV19, the J call TRBJ1-1; D is ambiguous. Germline lookup yields CDR1 LNHDA and CDR2 SQIVND (reference sequence). V gave up 5 bases and J gave up 1 base, with 11 bases separating them. The CDR3 is 14 residues long.

This clone has a count of ten or more. The identical CDR3 is also encoded by other nucleotide sequences in the sample. V usage is TRBV9 and J usage is TRBJ1-5, with TRBD1 as a possible D gene (5 bases). CDR1 is SGDLS, CDR2 YYNGEE, per germline. Trimming removed 0 bases at V and 6 bases at J, with 10 bases between. The CDR3 runs 14 residues. This CDR3 reads CASSVDGAGQPQHF. The CDR3 nucleotides are TGTGCCAGCAGCGTAGACGGGGCCGGTCAGCCCCAGCATTTT.

This clone was recorded a few times. The V and J genes are TRBV29-1 and TRBJ2-1, with TRBD2 matching over 7 bases. This CDR3 has 14 residues. V shed 5 bases, J shed 4 bases, and the junction held 8 bases outside the gene matches. CDR1 SQVTM and CDR2 ANQGSEA come from the germline V gene. The DNA of the CDR3 is TGCAGCGTTTCGTTAAGCGGGAAGTACAATGAGCAGTTCTTC. Translating gives CSVSLSGKYNEQFF.

This chain's CDR3 is CASSYGYRGGYGYTF. The DNA of the CDR3 is TGTGCCAGCAGTTACGGGTATCGGGGAGGGTATGGCTACACCTTC. The chain combines TRBV6-5 with TRBJ1-2; D gene uncertain. There are 15 residues in the CDR3. The germline V gene has CDR1 MNHEY and CDR2 SVGAGI. Trimming removed 2 bases at V and 5 bases at J, with 15 bases between.

The J gene is TRBJ2-3, the V gene TRBV9; 7 positions match TRBD1. V lost 2 bases, J lost 4 bases, and 4 bases stayed unmatched. Germline CDR1 reads SGDLS; CDR2 reads YYNGEE. The CDR3 sequence is 14 residues long. The CDR3 region is CASSVGTAADTQYF. The CDR3 DNA sequence: TGTGCCAGCAGCGTTGGGACAGCCGCAGATACGCAGTATTTT. Full variable domain (rest looked up from reference TRBV9 and TRBJ2-3): DSGVTQTPKHLITATGQRVTLRCSPRSGDLSVYWYQQSLDQGLQFLIQYYNGEERAKGNILERFSAQQFPDLHSELNLSSLELGDSALYFCASSVGTAADTQYFGPGTRLTVL.

The chain links TRBV5-4 to TRBJ2-3; 7 positions match TRBD1. Germline CDR1 reads SGHNT; CDR2 reads YYREEE (reference sequence). The CDR3 length is 16 residues. The J segment lost 5 bases and the V segment lost 4 bases, leaving 13 bases of the junction unmatched. Written as DNA, the CDR3 is TGTGCCAGCAGCGACGTGACAGGGAAATTTGGAGATACGCAGTATTTT. Protein: CASSDVTGKFGDTQYF.

This clone was recorded many times. The chain couples TRBV27 to TRBJ2-5, with 10 bases that match TRBD1. V lost 9 bases to trimming and J lost 5 bases; unmatched junction nucleotides: 12. Germline V gene data show CDR1 as MNHEY and CDR2 as SMNVEV (reference sequence). The CDR3 spans 15 residues. CDR3 sequence reads: CASGRDRGFEETQYF. CDR3 in DNA: TGTGCCAGTGGCCGGGACAGGGGATTCGAGGAGACCCAGTACTTC.

The V gene is TRBV15, the J gene TRBJ1-2, with 9 bases that match TRBD1. Germline V gene sequence: CDR1 LNHNV, CDR2 YYDKDF (reference sequence). There are 15 residues in the CDR3. The J segment lost 5 bases and the V segment lost 3 bases, leaving 7 bases of the junction unmatched. This CDR3 is CATSRGGQGGYGYTF. The CDR3, as DNA: TGTGCCACCAGCAGGGGGGGACAGGGCGGGTATGGCTACACCTTC. Combining the CDR3 with reference TRBV15 and TRBJ1-2 gives the whole variable domain DAMVIQNPRYQVTQFGKPVTLSCSQTLNHNVMYWYQQKSSQAPKLLFHYYDKDFNNEADTPDNFQSRRPNTSFCFLDIRSPGLGDTAMYLCATSRGGQGGYGYTFGSGTRLTVV.

Only a few counts were recorded for this clone. This rearrangement joins TRBV6-6 to TRBJ1-4; perhaps TRBD1 as D (5 bases). CDR1 is MNHNY, CDR2 SVGAGI, per germline (reference sequence). The CDR3 extends over 13 amino acids. V lost 7 bases to trimming and J lost 6 bases, with 12 bases between them. This chain's CDR3 is CASNPGGDEKLFF. In DNA form, the CDR3 reads TGTGCCAGCAACCCGGGGGGGGATGAAAAACTGTTTTTT.

This clone was counted only a few times. The rearrangement uses TRBV5-1 and TRBJ2-5; the match to TRBD2 covers 9 bases. This CDR3 has 17 residues. The V gene end was trimmed by 4 bases and the J gene end by 4 bases; junction bases not matched to a gene: 14. From germline, CDR1 is SGHRS and CDR2 YFSETQ. DNA for the CDR3: TGCGCCAGCAGCCCTACGCCTAGTAGCGGGAGTCTAGAGACCCAGTACTTC. Amino acid sequence: CASSPTPSSGSLETQYF.

A word on this clone: A far larger clone differs by one base, so this is likely a read error. The same CDR3 is also encoded by other DNA sequences in this sample. V and J are TRBV11-2 and TRBJ1-1, with D possibly matching TRBD1 (6 bases). Germline CDR1 reads SGHAT; CDR2 reads FQNNGV. This CDR3 has 17 residues. The ends were cut back, 5 bases at V and 0 bases at J, with 19 bases in the middle. CDR3 protein: CASSQRPGTFMNTEAFF. The CDR3 region has the DNA TGTGCCAGCAGCCAACGTCCCGGGACATTTATGAACACTGAAGCTTTCTTT.

This clone was found a few times. V is TRBV19 and J is TRBJ1-5; D ambiguous. V lost 6 bases, J lost 4 bases, and 13 bases lay in between. The germline CDR1 and CDR2 sequences are LNHDA and SQIVND (reference sequence). This CDR3 region has 14 residues. The CDR3 coding sequence is TGTGCCAGTAGGCCGGGGTCTCCTAATCAGCCCCAGCATTTT. It yields the protein CASRPGSPNQPQHF.

This clone was found many times. The chain carries TRBV2 and TRBJ1-2; a possible D gene is TRBD1 (6 bases). The germline V gene encodes CDR1 SNHLY and CDR2 FYNNEI. Between the trimmed V and J ends, which lost 8 bases and 2 bases, there was a span of 12 bases. CDR3 size: 13 residues. The CDR3 region is CASALDSNYGYTF. DNA for the CDR3: TGTGCCAGCGCGTTGGACAGCAACTATGGCTACACCTTC.

This clone was seen more than once but under ten times. The chain recombines TRBV14 with TRBJ2-7, with D maybe TRBD2 (5 bases). The V end was cut by 4 bases, the J end by 3 bases, with 13 bases between. Germline V gene lookup returns CDR1 SGHDN and CDR2 FVKESK. The CDR3 covers 14 residues. The CDR3 DNA reads TGTGCCAGCAGCCCCCCCACTAGTATCTACGAGCAGTACGTC. This codes for CASSPPTSIYEQYV.

This clone has just a few counts. V and J are TRBV19 and TRBJ1-2, with TRBD1 matching over 8 bases. Losses at the gene ends were 9 bases for V and 4 bases for J; bases not matched to a gene: 7. Germline CDR1 and CDR2: LNHDA and SQIVND (reference sequence). This CDR3 spans 13 amino acids. The CDR3 spells CASLPDRGYGYTF. The CDR3 DNA is TGTGCCAGCCTTCCCGACAGGGGCTATGGCTACACCTTC.